These 11 T cell receptor beta chains share one sample of origin, sequenced in a study of Graves' ophthalmopathy and Graves' hyperthyroidism. Amplified TCR beta CDR3 regions were obtained using RNA transcripts as template. The workflow started with a first-round RT-PCR run with HTBI primers and then moved on to a second-round multiplex PCR. TCRdb independently ran MiXCR on the multiplex PCR reads; one entry per CDR3 protein. Among more than 1,000,000 distinct CDR3 sequences, less than 45% were seen once, and the ten largest hold 11%. Sequencing used peripheral blood or thyroid tissue (not recorded which). The receptors derive from an adult man with Graves' hyperthyroidism.

The chain carries TRBV24-1 and TRBJ2-7; no clear D gene. Trimming left V 3 bases short and J 7 bases short, with 15 bases between. Germline-derived CDR1 and CDR2 are KGHDR and SFDVKD. The CDR3 has 14 amino acids. The CDR3 loop reads CATSDGRDTGEQYF. The DNA of the CDR3 is TGTGCCACCAGTGATGGGCGAGACACCGGGGAGCAGTACTTC.

V usage is TRBV10-2 and J usage is TRBJ2-7, with 9 bases fitting TRBD1. V lost 6 bases to trimming and J lost 4 bases; unmatched junction nucleotides: 10. CDR1 is WSHSY and CDR2 is SAAADI in the germline V gene. This CDR3 has 15 amino acids. The CDR3: CASRPSGQGSYEQYF. DNA for the CDR3: TGCGCCAGCAGGCCCTCGGGACAGGGTTCATACGAGCAGTACTTC.

This clonotype came up many times. The V gene is TRBV6-2 or TRBV6-3, the J gene TRBJ1-5, with D unclear. The germline V and J ends were trimmed by 0 bases and 7 bases, with 7 bases remaining between them. The germline gives CDR1 MNHEY, CDR2 SVGEGT. The CDR3 covers 13 residues. The DNA for the CDR3 is TGTGCCAGCAGTTACTCGGGCAGCCAGCCCCAGCATTTT. Protein product: CASSYSGSQPQHF.

This clonotype was detected only a few times. The genes are TRBV6-2 or TRBV6-3 and TRBJ1-1; D unresolved. Germline CDR1 MNHEY, CDR2 SVGEGT. V was shortened by 4 bases and J by 4 bases, with 10 bases between the two germline ends. The CDR3 is made up of 13 amino acids. The CDR3 spells CASSSRTVTEAFF. CDR3 coding DNA: TGTGCCAGCAGTTCCCGGACGGTCACTGAAGCTTTCTTT.

At least ten counts were recorded for this clonotype. The chain combines TRBV11-1 with TRBJ2-7, with 8 bases matching TRBD1. Trimming at V came to 3 bases and at J to 6 bases, leaving 7 bases not matched to a gene. Germline assignment: CDR1 SGHAT and CDR2 FQDESV (reference sequence). The CDR3 has 14 amino acids. The CDR3 loop reads CASSLPTGVGEQYF. In DNA form, the CDR3 reads TGTGCCAGCAGCTTGCCGACAGGGGTGGGCGAGCAGTACTTC.

Only a few counts were recorded for this clonotype. The chain couples TRBV7-2 to TRBJ1-3, with D tentatively TRBD1 (5 bases). Germline assignment: CDR1 SGHTA and CDR2 FQGNSA. This CDR3 is built from 13 residues. The V end was cut by 11 bases, the J end by 8 bases, with 19 bases between. CDR3 DNA sequence: TGTGCCTGGAGTGTGTGGGGACGGGACACCATATATTTT. Protein: CAWSVWGRDTIYF. The full variable domain, rest sourced from reference TRBV7-2 and TRBJ1-3, is GAGVSQSPSNKVTEKGKDVELRCDPISGHTALYWYRQSLGQGLEFLIYFQGNSAPDKSGLPSDRFSAERTGGSVSTLTIQRTQQEDSAVYLCAWSVWGRDTIYFGEGSWLTVV.

V gene TRBV6-5 combines with J gene TRBJ2-7; 9 nucleotides align to TRBD1. Trimming took 2 bases from V and 2 from J; bases not matched to a gene: 16. Germline CDR1 is MNHEY and CDR2 is SVGAGI. The CDR3 has 19 residues. CDR3 nucleotides: TGTGCCAGCAGTTACGCGAGACGTAAACCGGGACAGGGCACCTACGAGCAGTACTTC. This encodes CASSYARRKPGQGTYEQYF.

The chain is built from TRBV12-3 or TRBV12-4 and TRBJ2-1; perhaps TRBD2 as D (6 bases). The V and J ends lost 6 bases and 8 bases respectively, with 20 bases between them. CDR3 length: 15 amino acids. The CDR3 nucleotides are TGTGCCAGCAGAATTTCGTCTAGCGCCAACGATGAGCAGTTCTTC. Its translation: CASRISSSANDEQFF.

This clonotype was seen once. DNA of the CDR3: TGCAGTGCTCGGGAAGGGGGCAGGGACGAGCAGTACTTC. Its translation is CSAREGGRDEQYF. The chain couples TRBV20-1 to TRBJ2-7; 7 nucleotides align to TRBD1. Germline loops: CDR1 DFQATT, CDR2 SNEGSKA (reference sequence). This CDR3 is 13 amino acids long. After removal of 5 bases from V and 5 bases from J, the junction contained 9 bases not matched to a gene.

This clonotype was counted many times. The chain carries TRBV20-1 and TRBJ1-5; 8 bases map to TRBD1. Trimming at V came to 1 base and at J to 4 bases, leaving 15 bases not matched to a gene. Germline values: CDR1 DFQATT, CDR2 SNEGSKA (reference sequence). The CDR3 runs to 18 residues. The CDR3 here is CSARVLETGTGMNQPQHF. The CDR3 nucleotides are TGCAGTGCTAGAGTCCTGGAAACCGGGACAGGCATGAATCAGCCCCAGCATTTT.

The rearrangement links TRBV20-1 to TRBJ1-1; no definite D call. The V end lost 0 bases, the J end lost 10 bases, and 15 bases lay between the germline ends. This CDR3 has 13 residues. CDR1 and CDR2 (germline): DFQATT, SNEGSKA (reference sequence). The CDR3 protein is CSARDPSGNAAFF. CDR3 coding DNA: TGCAGTGCTAGAGATCCTTCGGGGAACGCAGCTTTCTTT.